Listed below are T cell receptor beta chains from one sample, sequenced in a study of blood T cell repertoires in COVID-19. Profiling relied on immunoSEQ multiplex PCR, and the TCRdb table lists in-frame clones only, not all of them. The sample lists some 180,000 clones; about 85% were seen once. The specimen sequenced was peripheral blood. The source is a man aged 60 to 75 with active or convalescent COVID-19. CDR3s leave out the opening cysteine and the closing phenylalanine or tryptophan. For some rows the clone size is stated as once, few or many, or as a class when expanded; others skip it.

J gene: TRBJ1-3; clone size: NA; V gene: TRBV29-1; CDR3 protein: SVETGGNTIY
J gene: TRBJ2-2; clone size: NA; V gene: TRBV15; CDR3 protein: ATRGTGNTGELF
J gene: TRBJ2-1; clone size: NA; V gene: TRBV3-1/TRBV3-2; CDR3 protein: ASSQDLGGYNEQF
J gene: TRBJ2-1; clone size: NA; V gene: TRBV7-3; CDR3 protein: ASSLTPAGGGYQF
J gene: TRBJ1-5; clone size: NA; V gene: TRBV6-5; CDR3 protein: ASSYGTGVLDQPQH
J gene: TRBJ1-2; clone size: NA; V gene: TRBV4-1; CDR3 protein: ASSQDQVILYGYT
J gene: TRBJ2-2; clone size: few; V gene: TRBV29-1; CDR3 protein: SVDCRTGNTGELF
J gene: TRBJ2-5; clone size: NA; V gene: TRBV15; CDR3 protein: ATSRDSGQGAETQY
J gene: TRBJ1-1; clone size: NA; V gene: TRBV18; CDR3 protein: ASSPGIVENTEAF
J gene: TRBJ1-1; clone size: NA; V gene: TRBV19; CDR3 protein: ASRPTELIMNTEAF
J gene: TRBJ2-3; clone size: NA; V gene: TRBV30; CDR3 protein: AWRTGSTDTQY
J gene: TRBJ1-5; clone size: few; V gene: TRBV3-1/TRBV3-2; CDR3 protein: ASSVGTGISNQPQH
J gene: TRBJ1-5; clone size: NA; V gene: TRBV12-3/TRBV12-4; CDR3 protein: ASSFLFSPQH
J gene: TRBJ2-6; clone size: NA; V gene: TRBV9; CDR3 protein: ASSVGQGLGANVLT
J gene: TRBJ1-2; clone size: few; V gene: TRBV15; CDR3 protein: ATSRDLDRATYGYT
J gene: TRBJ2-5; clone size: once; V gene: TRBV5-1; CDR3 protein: ASSKDSPHQETQY
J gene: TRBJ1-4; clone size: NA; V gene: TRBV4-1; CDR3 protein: ASSLGGETNEKLF
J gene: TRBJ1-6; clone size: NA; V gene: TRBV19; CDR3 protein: ASSTSSRVGPTRGSPLH
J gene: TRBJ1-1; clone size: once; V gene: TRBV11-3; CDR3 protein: ASTSRDRGGTEAF
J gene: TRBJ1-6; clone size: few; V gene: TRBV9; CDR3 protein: ASSVAGNNSPLH
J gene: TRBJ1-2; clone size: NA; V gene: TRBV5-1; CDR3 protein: ASSADRGDNYGYT
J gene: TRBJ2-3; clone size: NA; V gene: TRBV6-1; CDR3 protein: ASSEVGWRGDTQY
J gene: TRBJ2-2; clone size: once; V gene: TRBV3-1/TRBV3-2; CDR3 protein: ASSEAGGFDGELF
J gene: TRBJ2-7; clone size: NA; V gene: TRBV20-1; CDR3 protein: SASDRQGEIWEQY
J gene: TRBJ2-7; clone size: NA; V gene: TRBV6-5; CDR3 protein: ASSYMVGGAYEQY
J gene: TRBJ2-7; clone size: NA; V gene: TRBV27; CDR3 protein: ASSPQGGYEQY
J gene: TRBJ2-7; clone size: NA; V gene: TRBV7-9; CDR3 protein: ASSLNRDSHYQY
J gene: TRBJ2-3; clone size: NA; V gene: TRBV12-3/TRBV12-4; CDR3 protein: ASSFRVNTQY
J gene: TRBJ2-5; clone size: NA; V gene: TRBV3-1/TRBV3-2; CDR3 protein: ASRSDLGRETQY